This T cell receptor (beta chain) was captured by sequencing in a study of T cells in Graves' hyperthyroidism and ophthalmopathy. Study-wide results and limits: Blood also carried most thyroid clonotypes expanded above 0.001.

The germline V gene encodes CDR1 MDHEN and CDR2 SYDVKM. CDR3 length: 14 amino acids. The germline V and J ends were trimmed by 2 bases and 4 bases, with 12 bases remaining between them. This clonotype came up many times. What it binds is not known. Regions amplified from RNA transcripts were the TCR beta CDR3 regions. The TCR CDR3 was amplified in a first-round RT-PCR using the HTBI primer set. MiXCR, run by TCRdb on the multiplex PCR reads, gives a single entry per CDR3 protein. The data show 600,000 or so distinct CDR3 sequences, 15% to 20% seen once. Exclusion of a patient resulted from uncontrolled infection, other autoimmune disease, pregnancy or lactation.

This chain uses TRBV28 with TRBJ2-7, with D possibly being TRBD1 (6 bases). The source is a woman aged 25 to 39 with Graves' hyperthyroidism. The sample comprised blood. This CDR3 reads CASSLTGPPYEQYF. DNA for the CDR3: TGTGCCAGCAGTTTAACAGGGCCTCCGTACGAGCAGTACTTC.